This record looks at one TCR beta chain sequence and its context. The data originate from a study of Tregs in tolerant kidney transplant recipients. Thawed PBMCs were FACS-sorted into unstimulated CD4+CD25+CD127- regulatory T cells, CD4+CD25- non-regulatory cells, CD4 and CD8 cells. Assay used: immunoSEQ multiplex PCR; TCRdb lists only in-frame clones, some missing. The profile shows about 240,000 clones, approximately 84% of them singletons. Germline V gene data show CDR1 as SNHLY and CDR2 as FYNNEI. Trimming cost V 6 bases and J 3 bases, with 13 bases left between them. The CDR3 runs to 14 residues.

The rearrangement links TRBV2 to TRBJ2-3; D possibly matches TRBD1 or TRBD2 (5 bases each). The TCR comes from a human donor in good health. The material sequenced was CD4+ T cells from blood. The CDR3 protein is CASSPGRRTDTQYF. The CDR3 DNA sequence: TGTGCCAGCAGCCCGGGACGGAGGACAGATACGCAGTATTTT.